The T cell receptor beta chain described here comes from a study of cytomegalovirus exposure and HLA in healthy donors. Points from the study as a whole: It was confirmed in vitro that a few of the CMV-associated chains were specific for CMV antigens. As a later analysis showed, a missense DCLRE1C variant was linked to trimming of TCR beta V- and J-genes. In an earlier analysis, most TCR beta V segments were productive about 90% or about 30% of the time.

The PCR used 60 Vbeta and 13 Jbeta primers. Sequencing was performed with immunoSEQ multiplex PCR; in TCRdb, only in-frame clones are kept and a portion is missing. The sample holds some 84,000 clones. The CDR3 consists of 15 residues. V lost 7 bases, J lost 1 base, and 14 bases lay in between. The germline gives CDR1 LNHDA, CDR2 SQIVND (reference sequence). In the case of this clone: The antigen remains unidentified.

This chain joins TRBV19 and TRBJ1-3; unclear D gene. This receptor was identified in a man in his fifties or sixties in good health and CMV-seronegative. Sequencing was performed on PBMCs. The CDR3 bases are TGTGCCAGTATCCAACAAGAGGGATCTGGAAACACCATATATTTT. Residues: CASIQQEGSGNTIYF.